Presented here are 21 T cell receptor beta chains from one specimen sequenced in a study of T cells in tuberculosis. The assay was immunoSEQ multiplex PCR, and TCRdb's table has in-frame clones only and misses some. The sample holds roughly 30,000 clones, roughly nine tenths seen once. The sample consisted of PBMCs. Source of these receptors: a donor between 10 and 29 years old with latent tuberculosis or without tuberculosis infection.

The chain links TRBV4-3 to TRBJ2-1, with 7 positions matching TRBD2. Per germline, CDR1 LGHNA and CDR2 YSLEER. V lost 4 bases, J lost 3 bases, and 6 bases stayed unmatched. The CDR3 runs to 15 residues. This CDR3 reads CASSPQGLFYNEQFF. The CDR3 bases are TGCGCCAGCAGCCCTCAGGGACTATTCTACAATGAGCAGTTCTTC.

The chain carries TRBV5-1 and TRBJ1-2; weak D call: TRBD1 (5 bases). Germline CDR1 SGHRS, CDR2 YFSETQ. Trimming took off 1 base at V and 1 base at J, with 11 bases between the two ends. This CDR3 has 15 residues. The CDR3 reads CASSLSTGGNYGYTF. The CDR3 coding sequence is TGCGCCAGCAGCTTGTCCACAGGTGGTAACTATGGCTACACCTTC.

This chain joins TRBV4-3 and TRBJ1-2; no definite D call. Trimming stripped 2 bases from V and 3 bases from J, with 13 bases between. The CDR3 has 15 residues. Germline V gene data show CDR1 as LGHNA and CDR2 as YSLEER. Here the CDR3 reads CASSQSTLTYYGYTF. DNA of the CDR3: TGCGCCAGCAGCCAATCGACATTAACTTACTATGGCTACACCTTC.

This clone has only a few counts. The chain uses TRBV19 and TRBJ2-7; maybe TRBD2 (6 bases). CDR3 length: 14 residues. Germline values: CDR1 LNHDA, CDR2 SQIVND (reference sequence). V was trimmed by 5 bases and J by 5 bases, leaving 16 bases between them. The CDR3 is CASSPRGAGDEQYF. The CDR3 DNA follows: TGTGCCAGTAGTCCCCGCGGGGCTGGGGACGAGCAGTACTTC.

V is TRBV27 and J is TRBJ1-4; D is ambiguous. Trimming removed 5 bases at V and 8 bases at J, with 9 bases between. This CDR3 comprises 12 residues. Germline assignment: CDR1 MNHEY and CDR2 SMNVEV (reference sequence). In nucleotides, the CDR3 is TGTGCCAGCAGTCCCGGTCGGGAAAAACTGTTTTTT. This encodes CASSPGREKLFF.

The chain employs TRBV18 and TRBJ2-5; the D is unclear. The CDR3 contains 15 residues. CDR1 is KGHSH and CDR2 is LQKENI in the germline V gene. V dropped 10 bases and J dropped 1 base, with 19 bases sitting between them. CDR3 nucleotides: TGTGCCACCTCGTCCGGGTATCTTATCCAAGAGACCCAGTACTTC. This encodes CATSSGYLIQETQYF.

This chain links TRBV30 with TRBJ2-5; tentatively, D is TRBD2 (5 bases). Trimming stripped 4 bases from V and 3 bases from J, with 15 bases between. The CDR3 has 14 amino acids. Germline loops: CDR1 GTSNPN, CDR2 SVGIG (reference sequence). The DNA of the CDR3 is TGTGCCTGGACACCCTACTGGGGAGAAGAGACCCAGTACTTC. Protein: CAWTPYWGEETQYF.

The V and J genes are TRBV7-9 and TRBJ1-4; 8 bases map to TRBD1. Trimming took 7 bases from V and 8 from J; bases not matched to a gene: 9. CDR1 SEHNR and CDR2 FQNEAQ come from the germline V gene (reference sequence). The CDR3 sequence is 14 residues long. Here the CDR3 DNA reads TGTGCCAGCAAGTCCCAGGGGGCGGGAGAAAAACTGTTTTTT. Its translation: CASKSQGAGEKLFF.

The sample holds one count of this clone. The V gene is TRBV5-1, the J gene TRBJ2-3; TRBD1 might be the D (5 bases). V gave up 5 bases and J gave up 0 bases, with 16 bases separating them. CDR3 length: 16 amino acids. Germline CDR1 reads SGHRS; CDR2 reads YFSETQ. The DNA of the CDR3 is TGCGCCAGCAGTTTCCAGGGCGGTGATAGCACAGATACGCAGTATTTT. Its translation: CASSFQGGDSTDTQYF.

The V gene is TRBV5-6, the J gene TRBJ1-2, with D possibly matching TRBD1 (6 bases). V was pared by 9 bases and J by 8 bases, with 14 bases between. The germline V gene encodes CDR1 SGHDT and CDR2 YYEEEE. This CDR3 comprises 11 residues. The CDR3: CATHGGAGYTF. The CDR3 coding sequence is TGTGCCACCCACGGGGGGGCCGGCTACACCTTC.

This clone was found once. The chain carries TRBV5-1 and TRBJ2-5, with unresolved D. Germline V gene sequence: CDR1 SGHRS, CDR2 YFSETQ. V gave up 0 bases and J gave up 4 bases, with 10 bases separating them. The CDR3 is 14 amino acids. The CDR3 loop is CASSLVGPGETQYF. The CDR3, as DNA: TGCGCCAGCAGCTTGGTTGGTCCAGGAGAGACCCAGTACTTC.

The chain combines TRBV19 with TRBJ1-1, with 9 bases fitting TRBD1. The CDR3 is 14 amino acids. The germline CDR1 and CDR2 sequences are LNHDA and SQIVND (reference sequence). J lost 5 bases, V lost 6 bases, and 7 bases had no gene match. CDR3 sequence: CASSYRGRGTEAFF. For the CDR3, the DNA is TGTGCCAGTAGCTACAGGGGGCGCGGTACTGAAGCTTTCTTT.

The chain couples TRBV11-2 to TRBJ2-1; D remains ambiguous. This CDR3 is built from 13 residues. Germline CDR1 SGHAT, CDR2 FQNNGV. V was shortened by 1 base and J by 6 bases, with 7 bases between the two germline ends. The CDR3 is CASSLGVGNEQFF. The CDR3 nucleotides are TGTGCCAGCAGCTTAGGTGTCGGCAATGAGCAGTTCTTC.

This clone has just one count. Written as DNA, the CDR3 is TGTGCCAGCAGGCCTAAGACAGCCGACTCCTACGAGCAGTACTTC. Protein product: CASRPKTADSYEQYF. The rearrangement uses TRBV25-1 and TRBJ2-7, with D perhaps matching TRBD1 (5 bases). Per the germline V gene, CDR1 is MGHDK and CDR2 is SYGVNS. The CDR3 loop spans 15 amino acids. Trimming pared 6 bases from V and 0 bases from J, leaving 15 bases between.

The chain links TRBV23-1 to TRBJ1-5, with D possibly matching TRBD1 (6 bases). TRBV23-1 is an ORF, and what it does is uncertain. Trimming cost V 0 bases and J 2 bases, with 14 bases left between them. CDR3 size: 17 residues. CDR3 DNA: TGCGCCAGCAGTCAATCGGCGGGGGGCAGGGGCAATCAGCCCCAGCATTTT. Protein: CASSQSAGGRGNQPQHF.

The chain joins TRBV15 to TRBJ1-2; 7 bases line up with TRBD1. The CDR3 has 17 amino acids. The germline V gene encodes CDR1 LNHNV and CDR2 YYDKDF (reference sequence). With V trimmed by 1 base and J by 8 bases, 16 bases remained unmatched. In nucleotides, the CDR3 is TGTGCCACCAGCAGAGGCGGCATACAGGGGAGTGGGTTAGGCTACACCTTC. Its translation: CATSRGGIQGSGLGYTF.

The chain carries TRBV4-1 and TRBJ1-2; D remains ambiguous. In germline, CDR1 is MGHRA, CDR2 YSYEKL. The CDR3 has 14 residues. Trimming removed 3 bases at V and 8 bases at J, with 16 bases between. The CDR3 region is CASSQTRTPEGYTF. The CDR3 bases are TGCGCCAGCAGCCAGACGAGAACTCCGGAGGGCTACACCTTC.

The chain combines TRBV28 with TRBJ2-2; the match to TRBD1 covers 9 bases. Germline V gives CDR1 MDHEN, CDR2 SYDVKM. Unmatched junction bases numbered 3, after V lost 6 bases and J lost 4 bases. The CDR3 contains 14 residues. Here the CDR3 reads CASRGTGSTGELFF. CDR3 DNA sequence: TGTGCCAGCAGAGGGACAGGGAGCACCGGGGAGCTGTTTTTT.

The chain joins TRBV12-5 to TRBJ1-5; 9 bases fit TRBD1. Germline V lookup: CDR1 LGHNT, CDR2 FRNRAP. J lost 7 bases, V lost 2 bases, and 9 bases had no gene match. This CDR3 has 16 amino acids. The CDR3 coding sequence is TGTGCTAGTGGTTTGCGGGACAGGGCTTTTCGGCAGCCCCAGCATTTT. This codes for CASGLRDRAFRQPQHF.

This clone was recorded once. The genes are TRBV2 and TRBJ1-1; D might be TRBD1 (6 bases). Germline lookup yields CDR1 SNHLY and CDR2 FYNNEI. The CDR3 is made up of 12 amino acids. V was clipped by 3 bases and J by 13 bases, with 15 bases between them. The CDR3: CASSEGGRGHFF. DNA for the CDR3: TGTGCCAGCAGTGAGGGGGGGCGCGGGCATTTCTTT.

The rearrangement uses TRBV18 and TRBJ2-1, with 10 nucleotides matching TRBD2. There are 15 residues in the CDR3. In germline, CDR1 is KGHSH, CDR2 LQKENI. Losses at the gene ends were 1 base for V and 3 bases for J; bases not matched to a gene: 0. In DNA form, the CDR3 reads TGTGCCAGCTCACCACGACTAGCGGGCTACAATGAGCAGTTCTTC. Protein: CASSPRLAGYNEQFF.